This TCR beta chain was sequenced for a study of beta chain features in type 1 diabetes. It was via CD45RO/CCR7/CD25/CD127/CD95/CD27 that CD4+ naive, central memory, regulatory and stem cell-like memory cells were sorted. As every portion of the isolated RNA was reverse transcribed, the sequencing read expressed TCRB transcripts. The table came from immunoSEQ multiplex PCR; TCRdb's copy has only in-frame clones and leaves some out. Of around 340,000 clones in the sample, around 20% were seen once. Notes on this clone: Its target is unknown.

Broader study findings: Moderate yet significant TCRB CDR3 shortening was seen in Type 1 diabetes patients in all four CD4+ subsets. A cDNA-based sequencing approach could over-represent cells with high TCR expression. The question of HLA type influencing TCRB rearrangement was one that remained unresolved here.

CDR3 length equals 15 residues. Germline V gives CDR1 LGHNT, CDR2 FRNRAP. J lost 4 bases, V lost 0 bases, and 5 bases had no gene match. This sequence was found in a young woman in good health. Sequencing was carried out using naive CD4+ T cells from blood. The V gene is TRBV12-5, the J gene TRBJ1-1; 7 bases align to TRBD1. DNA for the CDR3: TGTGCTAGTGGTTTGGTATCAGGGGGAATCACTGAAGCTTTCTTT. This encodes CASGLVSGGITEAFF.